This TCR beta chain comes out of a study of blood T cell repertoires in COVID-19. About the study: Material from acute and convalescent COVID-19 was sourced from the United States, Italy and Spain.

In Cohort 3, a recovered donor had either two negative PCRs, clearance, or symptom resolution. As processed by the authors: Amplifying reference gene primers gave estimates of nucleated cell counts. The table came from immunoSEQ multiplex PCR; TCRdb's copy has only in-frame clones and leaves some out. V and J calls and clone size are as listed in that table; D and trimming were resolved from the DNA. The table shows 95,000 to 150,000 clones, with 84% occurring only once. This CDR3 is built from 16 residues. The V gene lost 4 bases and the J gene lost 1 base, with 14 bases spanning the gap. Germline V gives CDR1 KGHSH, CDR2 LQKENI.

This clonotype originated in a woman in her twenties or thirties who had recovered from COVID-19. The chain links TRBV18 to TRBJ2-1; D may be TRBD2 (6 bases). The sequencing input was PBMCs or T cells enriched from blood (not recorded which). In DNA form, the CDR3 reads TGTGCCAGCTCACAGACGCGGGGCTTATCCTACAATGAGCAGTTCTTC. It is translated as CASSQTRGLSYNEQFF.